This T cell receptor beta chain stems from a study of cytomegalovirus exposure and HLA in healthy donors. Of note for this clone: The antigen remains unidentified.

Study-level results: CMV antigen specificity was confirmed in vitro for three CMV-associated chains.

The PCR contained 60 Vbeta and 13 Jbeta primers. Libraries were prepared by immunoSEQ multiplex PCR; TCRdb keeps only in-frame clonotypes and omits some of them. The table records around 130,000 clones, roughly 88% of them present only once. This receptor was taken from a boy aged 10-17 years in good health and CMV-seronegative. The sequenced sample was PBMCs.

CDR3 sequence (DNA): TGTGCCACCAGCAGGGAGACAGGGATCACTGAAGCTTTCTTT. It translates to CATSRETGITEAFF. The chain employs TRBV15 and TRBJ1-1; TRBD1 matches at 7 bases. Per the germline V gene, CDR1 is LNHNV and CDR2 is YYDKDF (reference sequence). Germline trimming cut 3 bases from V and 4 bases from J; bases unmatched to any gene: 5. The CDR3 contains 14 residues.